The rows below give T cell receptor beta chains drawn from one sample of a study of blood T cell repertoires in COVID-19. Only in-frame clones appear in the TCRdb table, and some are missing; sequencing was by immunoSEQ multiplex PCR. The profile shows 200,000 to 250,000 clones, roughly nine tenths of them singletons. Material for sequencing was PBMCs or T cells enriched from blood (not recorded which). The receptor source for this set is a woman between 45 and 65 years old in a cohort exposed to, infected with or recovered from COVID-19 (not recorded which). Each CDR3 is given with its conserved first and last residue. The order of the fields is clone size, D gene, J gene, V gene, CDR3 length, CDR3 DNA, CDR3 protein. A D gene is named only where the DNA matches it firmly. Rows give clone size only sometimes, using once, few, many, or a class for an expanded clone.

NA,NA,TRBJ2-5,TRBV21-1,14,TGTGCCAGCAGGGGCGACAGGAGGTGTAAGACCCAGTACTTC,CASRGDRRCKTQYF
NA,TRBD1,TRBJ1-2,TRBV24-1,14,TGTGCCACCAGTGACTACGACAGGGGCTATGGCTACACCTTC,CATSDYDRGYGYTF
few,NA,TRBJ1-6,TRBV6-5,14,TGTGCCAGCAGTTACTCGGACTTGAATTCACCCCTCCACTTT,CASSYSDLNSPLHF
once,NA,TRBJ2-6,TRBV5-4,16,TGTGCCAGCAGCTTGGCGGGACTCACTGGGGCCAACGTCCTGACTTTC,CASSLAGLTGANVLTF
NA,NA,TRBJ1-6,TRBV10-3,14,TGTGCCATCACTATGAACCCCCGTAATTCACCCCTCCACTTT,CAITMNPRNSPLHF
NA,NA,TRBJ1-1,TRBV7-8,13,TGTGCCAGCAGCTTAGGTCAGTCCACTGAAGCTTTCTTT,CASSLGQSTEAFF
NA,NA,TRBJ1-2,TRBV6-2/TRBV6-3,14,TGTGCCAGCAGCCCGGGACATACTAACTATGGCTACACCTTC,CASSPGHTNYGYTF
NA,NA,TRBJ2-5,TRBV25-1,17,TGTGCCAGCAGTGAATCTTTTTCCCCCGGGGAACCAGAGACCCAGTACTTC,CASSESFSPGEPETQYF
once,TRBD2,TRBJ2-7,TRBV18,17,TGTGCCAGCCGTTTGGGAGATGGCGGGGGGGCTTCTTACGAGCAGTACTTC,CASRLGDGGGASYEQYF
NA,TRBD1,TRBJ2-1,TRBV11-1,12,TGTGCCAGCAGCCGCGACAGGGAAGCGCAGTTCTTC,CASSRDREAQFF
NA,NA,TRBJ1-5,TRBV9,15,TGTGCCAGCAGCGTATCTCCCGCAAGCGATCAGCCCCAGCATTTT,CASSVSPASDQPQHF
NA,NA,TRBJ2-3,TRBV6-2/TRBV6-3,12,TGTGCCAGCAGTCCCCATTTAGATACGCAGTATTTT,CASSPHLDTQYF
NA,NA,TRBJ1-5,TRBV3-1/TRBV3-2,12,TGTGCCAGCAGCTTCCCTGATCAGCCCCAGCATTTT,CASSFPDQPQHF
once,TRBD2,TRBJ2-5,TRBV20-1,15,TGCAGTGCTAGTGGACTAGCGGGGAATCCAGAGACCCAGTACTTC,CSASGLAGNPETQYF
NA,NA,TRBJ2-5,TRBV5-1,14,TGCGCCAGCAGCCCCTCGGGTCCTGTAGAGACCCAGTACTTC,CASSPSGPVETQYF
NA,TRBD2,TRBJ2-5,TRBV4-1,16,TGCGCCAGCAGCCAAGATCTGGGGACTAGCCCAGAGACCCAGTACTTC,CASSQDLGTSPETQYF
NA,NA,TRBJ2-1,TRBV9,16,TGTGCCAGCAGCGCGGCCGGGGTGGGGTGGGACAATGAGCAGTTCTTC,CASSAAGVGWDNEQFF
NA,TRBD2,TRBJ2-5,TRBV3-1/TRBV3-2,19,TGTGCCAGCAGCCGACCCCCAGCCGGTTTAGCGGGGGGAGGGGAGACCCAGTACTTC,CASSRPPAGLAGGGETQYF
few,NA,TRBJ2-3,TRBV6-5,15,TGTGCCAGCAACGTACTCAACCGTAACACAGATACGCAGTATTTT,CASNVLNRNTDTQYF
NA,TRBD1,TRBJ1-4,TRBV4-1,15,TGCGCCAGCAGTTTGACCGGGACAGGGTTTGAAAAACTGTTTTTT,CASSLTGTGFEKLFF